What follows are 17 T cell receptor beta chains derived from one specimen sequenced in a study of cytotoxic CD8 clonotypes in ibrutinib-treated CLL. The data were produced by immunoSEQ multiplex PCR, yet TCRdb's version contains in-frame clones alone and is incomplete. The data hold around 250,000 clones, with 70% observed a single time. The material was PBMCs, obtained after 24 months of ibrutinib treatment. The receptor source for this set is a human donor with chronic lymphocytic leukemia.

This chain links TRBV7-9 with TRBJ2-1; D unclear. The CDR3 spans 13 residues. Trimming pared 1 base from V and 10 bases from J, leaving 11 bases between. CDR1 SEHNR and CDR2 FQNEAQ come from the germline V gene (reference sequence). The CDR3 DNA is TGTGCCAGCAGCTTAGTTTTAATGAGGGAGCAGTTCTTC. Amino acids: CASSLVLMREQFF.

This clone was seen a handful of times. The genes are TRBV29-1 and TRBJ2-3, with 7 nucleotides matching TRBD2. The CDR3 sequence is 13 residues long. J was trimmed by 1 base and V by 6 bases; bases with no gene match: 4. Germline values: CDR1 SQVTM, CDR2 ANQGSEA. The CDR3 spells CSVERGGTDTQYF. Written as DNA, the CDR3 is TGCAGCGTCGAGCGGGGAGGCACAGATACGCAGTATTTT.

In this sample, this clone turned up a few times. This chain joins TRBV28 and TRBJ1-2; maybe TRBD1 (5 bases). Germline V gene lookup returns CDR1 MDHEN and CDR2 SYDVKM. V was trimmed by 3 bases and J by 5 bases, leaving 10 bases between them. CDR3 length: 13 amino acids. CDR3 nucleotides: TGTGCCAGCAGTTTTGCGGACACTTATGGCTACACCTTC. As protein: CASSFADTYGYTF.

CDR3 DNA sequence: TGTGCCAGCAGTTCCCTCGATACGTACGAGCAGTACTTC. Encoded protein: CASSSLDTYEQYF. The gene calls are TRBV27 and TRBJ2-7; D gene uncertain. Germline loops: CDR1 MNHEY, CDR2 SMNVEV (reference sequence). This CDR3 has 13 residues. V was cut by 4 bases and J by 4 bases, with 11 bases left in between.

This chain uses TRBV28 with TRBJ1-2; 7 bases line up with TRBD1. V trimming: 5 bases; J trimming: 3 bases; junction bases outside the gene matches: 3. CDR1 and CDR2 from the germline V gene are MDHEN and SYDVKM. The CDR3 is 13 residues long. This CDR3 reads CASSLDRDYGYTF. In nucleotides, the CDR3 is TGTGCCAGCAGTCTCGACAGGGACTATGGCTACACCTTC.

This clone appeared a few times. The rearrangement links TRBV28 to TRBJ1-2; a weak D match, TRBD1 (5 bases). CDR3 size: 12 residues. The germline V gene has CDR1 MDHEN and CDR2 SYDVKM. Trimming took off 7 bases at V and 4 bases at J, with 10 bases between the two ends. For the CDR3, the DNA is TGTGCCAGCAACAAGGACATCTATGGCTACACCTTC. The encoded protein is CASNKDIYGYTF.

The J gene is TRBJ2-7, the V gene TRBV28; 9 bases align to TRBD2. Trimming at V came to 6 bases and at J to 5 bases, leaving 8 bases not matched to a gene. There are 14 residues in the CDR3. Germline V gene data show CDR1 as MDHEN and CDR2 as SYDVKM. Here the CDR3 reads CASRGGRAKNEQYF. The CDR3 coding sequence is TGTGCCAGCAGGGGCGGGAGGGCCAAGAACGAGCAGTACTTC.

This clone occurred once. This chain joins TRBV6-5 and TRBJ1-1; no clear D. The CDR3 length is 13 residues. In germline, CDR1 is MNHEY, CDR2 SVGAGI. Trimming took 6 bases from V and 5 from J, leaving 13 bases between them. The CDR3 spells CASSNPLGTEAFF. DNA for the CDR3: TGTGCCAGCAGCAACCCTCTGGGGACTGAAGCTTTCTTT.

CDR3 DNA: TGTGCCTCCACCTCGGGTAGCCGAAGGGGCACCGGGGAGCTGTTTTTT. Its protein is CASTSGSRRGTGELFF. This sequence joins TRBV30 and TRBJ2-2; D possibly corresponds to TRBD1 (5 bases). Germline assignment: CDR1 GTSNPN and CDR2 SVGIG (reference sequence). The CDR3 is 16 residues long. V dropped 7 bases and J dropped 4 bases, with 22 bases sitting between them. Full variable domain (rest looked up from reference TRBV30 and TRBJ2-2): SQTIHQWPATLVQPVGSPLSLECTVEGTSNPNLYWYRQAAGRGLQLLFYSVGIGQISSEVPQNLSASRPQDRQFILSSKKLLLSDSGFYLCASTSGSRRGTGELFFGEGSRLTVL.

This clone was detected once. V usage is TRBV7-9 and J usage is TRBJ2-7; D is uncertain. This CDR3 has 13 residues. Germline V CDR1 and CDR2: SEHNR, FQNEAQ (reference sequence). V was pared by 4 bases and J by 4 bases, with 11 bases between. The CDR3 reads CASSSQLWYEQYF. In DNA, the CDR3 is TGTGCCAGCAGCTCACAGCTCTGGTACGAGCAGTACTTC.

The table lists this clone with a few counts. V is TRBV28 and J is TRBJ2-7; D not resolved. V was clipped by 2 bases and J by 4 bases, with 12 bases between them. CDR3 length: 14 amino acids. Germline values: CDR1 MDHEN, CDR2 SYDVKM. CDR3 residues: CASSLMVQPYEQYF. The CDR3, as DNA: TGTGCCAGCAGTTTAATGGTCCAGCCTTACGAGCAGTACTTC. Complete variable domain (other parts from reference TRBV28 and TRBJ2-7): DVKVTQSSRYLVKRTGEKVFLECVQDMDHENMFWYRQDPGLGLRLIYFSYDVKMKEKGDIPEGYSVSREKKERFSLILESASTNQTSMYLCASSLMVQPYEQYFGPGTRLTVT.

This chain uses TRBV13 with TRBJ2-5, with D unresolved. V was cut by 3 bases and J by 5 bases, with 16 bases left in between. From germline, CDR1 is PRHDT and CDR2 FYEKMQ (reference sequence). The CDR3 totals 15 residues. The DNA for the CDR3 is TGTGCCAGCAGCTTCACTATTGGACCCTCGGAGACCCAGTACTTC. Its protein product is CASSFTIGPSETQYF.

This clone was seen only a few times. The junction does not match germline at one end; this may be a read error. The V call is TRBV7-7, the J call TRBJ2-1; 7 bases match TRBD2. The germline V gene encodes CDR1 SSHAT and CDR2 FNYEAQ (reference sequence). This CDR3 comprises 15 residues. CDR3 loop: CASSASSGASNEQFF. As DNA, the CDR3 is TGTGCTAGCAGCGCCTCTAGCGGAGCAAGCAATGAGCAGTTCTTC.

The chain couples TRBV30 to TRBJ2-3, with 7 bases lining up with TRBD2. This CDR3 is built from 15 residues. CDR1 is GTSNPN, CDR2 SVGIG, per germline (reference sequence). V lost 5 bases and J lost 3; bases outside the gene matches: 11. The CDR3 coding sequence is TGTGCCTGGGCCGAGGGCGGGAGCGGGACAGATACGCAGTATTTT. This encodes CAWAEGGSGTDTQYF.

The chain is built from TRBV30 and TRBJ2-1; D may match TRBD1 or TRBD2 (5 bases each). The germline CDR1 and CDR2 sequences are GTSNPN and SVGIG (reference sequence). The V gene lost 1 base and the J gene lost 4 bases, with 14 bases spanning the gap. The CDR3 runs 15 residues. The CDR3 loop reads CAWSGGSSAYNEQFF. The CDR3 DNA reads TGTGCCTGGAGTGGGGGGTCGAGCGCTTACAATGAGCAGTTCTTC.

V usage is TRBV18 and J usage is TRBJ2-3; TRBD2 matches at 12 bases. Germline lookup yields CDR1 KGHSH and CDR2 LQKENI. V dropped 3 bases and J dropped 5; count of bases not matched to a gene: 3. The CDR3 extends over 15 amino acids. The CDR3 loop reads CASSPPTSGRDTQYF. The CDR3 nucleotides are TGTGCCAGCTCACCCCCGACTAGCGGGAGAGATACGCAGTATTTT.

This clone was recorded only once. This chain uses TRBV6-5 with TRBJ2-7; 9 bases map to TRBD1. Germline V gives CDR1 MNHEY, CDR2 SVGAGI. The CDR3 consists of 16 residues. J gave up 5 bases and V 2 bases, and 10 bases lay outside the gene matches. CDR3: CASSYSYGTGMDEQYF. CDR3 DNA sequence: TGTGCCAGCAGTTACAGTTACGGGACAGGGATGGACGAGCAGTACTTC.